This T cell receptor (beta chain) is drawn from a study of post-analysis software for immune sequencing data (dated by TCRdb to 2013 to 2016). Turning to the overall study: Disease courses on record covered relapsing-remitting, secondary progressive and progressive-relapsing multiple sclerosis, though some patients had no subtype annotation. The patient repertoires were compared against around 11 previously published healthy control repertoires obtained from donors aged 6 to 25 years. A subset of samples was prepared in parallel using single-end sample barcoding, then pooled and co-amplified after Illumina adapter ligation.

As to this clonotype: Its specific antigen is unknown. Nothing much larger sits one base from this clone, and base qualities are not available.

Overall study results and their limits: The multiple sclerosis patient group was slightly younger than the control group. Patients showed significantly higher frequencies than controls for about 5 TRBV segments, among them TRBV5-6, TRBV5-1 and TRBV20-1. Significantly lower normalized Chao1 diversity was found in multiple sclerosis patients than in controls, suggesting substantial peripheral T-cell clonal expansion. Direct clustering with F measure revealed strong co-clustering of samples prepared in the same batch, which led to a batch-effect correction.

To demonstrate the VDJtools post-analysis software, TCR beta repertoires were profiled from the peripheral blood of more than ten young patients with multiple sclerosis. The multiple sclerosis patients were children and adolescents between roughly 6 and 15 years of age. Taken from cysteine to phenylalanine, the CDR3 has 17 residues. Just CDR3 DNA is preserved here, 51 bases in frame from base 1. The germline V gene provides CDR1 SGHRS and CDR2 YFSETQ. Libraries came from PCR. The sequencer listed for this sample is Illumina HiSeq 2500. To reduce PCR and sequencing biases, unique molecular identifiers were incorporated into the TCR beta cDNA libraries. Every 1 to 10 million input T cells yielded approximately 500,000 cDNA molecules, meaning each molecule approximated one T cell. The patient libraries were prepared and sequenced with the same protocol used for the earlier healthy control dataset. Samples belonging to the same batch were prepared together, multiplexed and sequenced on a shared HiSeq lane. On the study's bioinformatics: MIGEC handled the raw barcoded reads, throwing out single-read molecular identifier groups before consensus assembly and CDR3 extraction. VDJtools was used for post-analysis of the clonotype tables, with diversity normalized by down-sampling every dataset to the smallest sample size. Repertoire overlap clustering matched CDR3 amino acid but not nucleotide sequences to correct batch-related cross-sample contamination. TCRdb cleaned the public reads at Q25 with fastp, built clones with MiXCR and kept in-frame beta chains. Entries are consolidated by CDR3 protein sequence, retaining the most common genes and DNA. TCRdb's processing, not the authors', yielded these V and J calls. The sample profile shows hundreds of thousands of distinct CDR3 sequences; roughly 30% of them were found once. Together, the top ten hold more than 0.45% of the sample.

The clonotype comes from a girl under 18 with multiple sclerosis. The sequence is built from TRBV5-1 and TRBJ2-4; 9 junctional bases match TRBD2. Near its end, the DNA agrees better with TRBJ2-7, so the J call may be wrong. Source material: blood. The CDR3: CASSSGPAGGPTYEQYF. Read as DNA, the sequence is TGCGCCAGCAGCTCAGGACCAGCGGGGGGACCAACCTACGAGCAGTACTTC.